The sequence of this T cell receptor beta chain was determined in a study of blood T cell repertoires in COVID-19. Individuals drawn from around 25 US areas were roughly 18 to 89 years old. Clinical history reported by participants formed the basis on which cohorts were assigned. Produced via immunoSEQ multiplex PCR; TCRdb's table is partial and in-frame only. Among under 250,000 clones listed, more than 80% were seen once. Germline V gene data show CDR1 as MDHEN and CDR2 as SYDVKM. V gave up 3 bases and J gave up 7 bases; unmatched junction bases: 5. The CDR3 length is 13 residues. This sequence originates from a young woman in a cohort exposed to, infected with or recovered from COVID-19 (not recorded which). V and J are TRBV28 and TRBJ1-1, with TRBD1 matching over 7 bases. Source material: PBMCs or T cells enriched from blood (not recorded which). CDR3 in DNA: TGTGCCAGCAGTTTCTCCGGGACAGATGAAGCTTTCTTT. This encodes CASSFSGTDEAFF.